The entry that follows covers one TCR beta chain sequence. Its antigen remains unknown. The data are from a study of T cell clonotyping in hematopoietic cell transplantation. Study-wide results and caveats: Few recipient clonotypes overlapped donors; over 95% were de novo at given depth.

Sequenced by immunoSEQ multiplex PCR; TCRdb stores in-frame clones only, minus some. Here the sample spans roughly 40,000 clones, about 96% being singletons. Material: peripheral blood mononuclear cells. The TCR was taken from a man aged 30-40 years in good health. Some clones in this sample may be carry-over from other donors' samples.

The CDR3 here is CAWSDRGRWTEAFF. The CDR3 coding sequence is TGTGCCTGGAGTGACAGGGGGAGATGGACTGAAGCTTTCTTT. The chain couples TRBV30 to TRBJ1-1; TRBD1 aligns across 8 bases. CDR1 is GTSNPN and CDR2 is SVGIG in the germline V gene (reference sequence). CDR3 length equals 14 residues. With V trimmed by 1 base and J by 5 bases, 6 bases remained unmatched.